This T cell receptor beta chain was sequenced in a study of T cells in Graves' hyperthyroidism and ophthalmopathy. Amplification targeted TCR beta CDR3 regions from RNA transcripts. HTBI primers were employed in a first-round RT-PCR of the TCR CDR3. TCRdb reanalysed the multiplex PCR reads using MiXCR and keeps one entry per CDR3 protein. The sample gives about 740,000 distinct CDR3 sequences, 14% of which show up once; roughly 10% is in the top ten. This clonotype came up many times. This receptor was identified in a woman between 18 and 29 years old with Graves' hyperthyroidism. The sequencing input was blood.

The CDR3 bases are TGTGCCAGCAGCCATGTGAGGGATACGGGCTACACCTTC. Translation: CASSHVRDTGYTF. The gene calls are TRBV3-1 and TRBJ1-2; D call uncertain. Germline assignment: CDR1 LGHDT and CDR2 YNNKEL (reference sequence). The CDR3 has 13 residues. Trimming took 3 bases from V and 8 from J, leaving 13 bases between them.